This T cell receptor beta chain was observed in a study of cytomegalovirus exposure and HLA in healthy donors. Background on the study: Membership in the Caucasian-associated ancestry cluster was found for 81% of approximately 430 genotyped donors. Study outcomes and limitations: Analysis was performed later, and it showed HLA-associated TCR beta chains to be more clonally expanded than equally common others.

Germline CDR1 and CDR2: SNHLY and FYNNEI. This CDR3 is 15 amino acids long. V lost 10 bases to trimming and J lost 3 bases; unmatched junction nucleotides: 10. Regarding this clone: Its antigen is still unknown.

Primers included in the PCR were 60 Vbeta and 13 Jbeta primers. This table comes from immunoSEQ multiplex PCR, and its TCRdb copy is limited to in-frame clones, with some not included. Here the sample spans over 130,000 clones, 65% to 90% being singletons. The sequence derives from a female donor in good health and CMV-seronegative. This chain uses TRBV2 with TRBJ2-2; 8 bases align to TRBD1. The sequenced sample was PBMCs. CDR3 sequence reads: CATIDRGGHTGELFF. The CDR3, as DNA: TGTGCCACTATTGACAGGGGCGGTCACACCGGGGAGCTGTTTTTT.